Each of the 10 T cell receptor beta chains below was sequenced from the same sample in a study of shared clonotypes between healthy human individuals. Generated by immunoSEQ multiplex PCR, the TCRdb table keeps only in-frame clones and is missing some. The table shows millions of clones, with about 92% occurring only once. Source material: naive CD4+ T cells sorted from blood. Subset given: CD45RA+ positively selected. These receptors originate from a man in his late teens or twenties in good health.

The CDR3: CASSYTSGSYNEQFF. CDR3 nucleotides: TGTGCCAGCAGTTACACTAGCGGATCCTACAATGAGCAGTTCTTC. The chain carries TRBV6-6 and TRBJ2-1; TRBD2 matches 8 bases. Per germline, CDR1 MNHNY and CDR2 SVGAGI (reference sequence). The V and J ends lost 2 bases and 1 base, in that order; junction bases with no gene match: 1. CDR3 length: 15 amino acids.

As to this clone: Within the sample, other DNA sequences also encode this same CDR3. The rearrangement links TRBV5-1 to TRBJ2-7, with 12 bases identical to TRBD2. The CDR3 sequence is 15 residues long. Trimming removed 0 bases from V and 3 bases from J; junction bases left unmatched: 1. Germline assignment: CDR1 SGHRS and CDR2 YFSETQ. CDR3 protein: CASSLETSGSYEQYF. In nucleotides, the CDR3 is TGCGCCAGCAGCTTGGAGACTAGCGGGAGCTACGAGCAGTACTTC.

The genes are TRBV11-2 and TRBJ2-3; D is ambiguous. The V end was cut by 0 bases, the J end by 1 base, with 11 bases between. The CDR3 spans 16 residues. Germline assignment: CDR1 SGHAT and CDR2 FQNNGV. CDR3: CASSLDNYPRTDTQYF. The DNA of the CDR3 is TGTGCCAGCAGCTTAGACAACTACCCTCGCACAGATACGCAGTATTTT.

As concerns this clone: Other DNA sequences in the sample encode the same CDR3. This chain joins TRBV7-9 and TRBJ2-3; unclear D gene. V was shortened by 2 bases and J by 4 bases, with 4 bases between the two germline ends. This CDR3 has 12 residues. From germline, CDR1 is SEHNR and CDR2 FQNEAQ (reference sequence). CDR3 DNA sequence: TGTGCCAGCAGCTTAACTGCAGATACGCAGTATTTT. This sequence encodes CASSLTADTQYF.

The V and J genes are TRBV30 and TRBJ1-3; TRBD1 might be the D (5 bases). This CDR3 comprises 12 residues. The V end was cut by 7 bases, the J end by 2 bases, with 9 bases between. In germline, CDR1 is GTSNPN, CDR2 SVGIG (reference sequence). CDR3 loop: CASGTTGNTIYF. The CDR3, as DNA: TGTGCCTCTGGGACCACTGGAAACACCATATATTTT.

The gene calls are TRBV5-1 and TRBJ1-1; D gene uncertain. Germline CDR1 reads SGHRS; CDR2 reads YFSETQ. The ends were cut back, 0 bases at V and 0 bases at J, with 9 bases in the middle. The CDR3 sequence is 15 residues long. The CDR3, as DNA: TGCGCCAGCAGCTTGGACGGGGTCATGAACACTGAAGCTTTCTTT. Protein sequence: CASSLDGVMNTEAFF. The whole variable domain, remainder taken from reference TRBV5-1 and TRBJ1-1, is KAGVTQTPRYLIKTRGQQVTLSCSPISGHRSVSWYQQTPGQGLQFLFEYFSETQRNKGNFPGRFSGRQFSNSRSEMNVSTLELGDSALYLCASSLDGVMNTEAFFGQGTRLTVV.

The J gene is TRBJ2-7, the V gene TRBV10-1; 8 bases fit TRBD1. The length of the CDR3 is 12 residues. The germline V gene encodes CDR1 WNHNN and CDR2 SYGVQD (reference sequence). Germline trimming cut 6 bases from V and 5 bases from J; bases unmatched to any gene: 3. The CDR3: CASSGQGNEQYF. As DNA, the CDR3 is TGCGCCAGCAGCGGACAGGGTAACGAGCAGTACTTC.

The rearrangement links TRBV5-6 to TRBJ1-1; TRBD1 might be the D (5 bases). The germline gives CDR1 SGHDT, CDR2 YYEEEE. The germline V and J ends were trimmed by 2 bases and 5 bases, with 13 bases remaining between them. The CDR3 contains 14 residues. This chain's CDR3 is CASSLGDSRTEAFF. The CDR3 region has the DNA TGTGCCAGCAGCTTAGGGGATAGTAGGACTGAAGCTTTCTTT.

The CDR3 DNA reads as TGTGCCTGGGAATCACTGGGCAGCTACGAGCAGTACTTC. This encodes CAWESLGSYEQYF. This chain joins TRBV30 and TRBJ2-7; no firm D call. Trimming took 5 bases from V and 3 from J, leaving 14 bases between them. This CDR3 region has 13 residues. The germline gives CDR1 GTSNPN, CDR2 SVGIG (reference sequence). Based on the CDR3 plus reference TRBV30 and TRBJ2-7, the full variable domain is SQTIHQWPATLVQPVGSPLSLECTVEGTSNPNLYWYRQAAGRGLQLLFYSVGIGQISSEVPQNLSASRPQDRQFILSSKKLLLSDSGFYLCAWESLGSYEQYFGPGTRLTVT.

The V gene is TRBV5-1, the J gene TRBJ2-7; tentatively, D is TRBD1 or TRBD2 (5 bases each). This CDR3 is 15 amino acids long. The germline V gene has CDR1 SGHRS and CDR2 YFSETQ. The V and J ends lost 2 bases and 3 bases respectively, with 15 bases between them. For the CDR3, the DNA is TGCGCCAGCAGCTTTACCCAGGGAGTAGGCTACGAGCAGTACTTC. It is translated as CASSFTQGVGYEQYF.